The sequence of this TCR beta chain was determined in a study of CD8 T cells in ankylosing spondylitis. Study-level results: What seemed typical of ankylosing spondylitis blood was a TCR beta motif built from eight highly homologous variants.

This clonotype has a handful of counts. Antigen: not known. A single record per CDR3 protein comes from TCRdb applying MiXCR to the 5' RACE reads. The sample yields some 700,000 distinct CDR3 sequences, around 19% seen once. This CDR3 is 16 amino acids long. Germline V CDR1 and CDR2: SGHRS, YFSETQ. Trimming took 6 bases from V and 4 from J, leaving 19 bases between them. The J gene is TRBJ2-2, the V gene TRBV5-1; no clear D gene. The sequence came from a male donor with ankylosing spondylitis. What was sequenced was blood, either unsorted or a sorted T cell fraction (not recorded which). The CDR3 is CASTYRAPAGTGELFF. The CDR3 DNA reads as TGCGCCAGCACCTACCGGGCTCCTGCTGGCACCGGGGAGCTGTTTTTT.